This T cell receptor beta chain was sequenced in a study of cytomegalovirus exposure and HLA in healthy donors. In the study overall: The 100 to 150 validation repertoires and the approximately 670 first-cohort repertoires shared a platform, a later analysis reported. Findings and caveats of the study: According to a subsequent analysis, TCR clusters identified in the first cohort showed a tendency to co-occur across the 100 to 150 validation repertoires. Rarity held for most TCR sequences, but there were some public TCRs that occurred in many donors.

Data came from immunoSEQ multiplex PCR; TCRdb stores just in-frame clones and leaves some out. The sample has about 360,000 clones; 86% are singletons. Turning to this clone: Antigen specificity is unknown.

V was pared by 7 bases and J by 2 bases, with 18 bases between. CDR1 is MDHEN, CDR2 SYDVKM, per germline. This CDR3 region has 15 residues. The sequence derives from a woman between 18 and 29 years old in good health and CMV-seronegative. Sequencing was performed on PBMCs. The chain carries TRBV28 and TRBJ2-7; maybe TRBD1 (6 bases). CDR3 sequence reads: CASTDPGTLTYEQYF. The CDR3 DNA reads TGTGCCAGCACCGACCCCGGGACATTGACCTACGAGCAGTACTTC.